These 20 T cell receptor beta chains were all obtained from the same sample, sequenced in a study of blood T cell repertoires in COVID-19. Sequenced by immunoSEQ multiplex PCR; TCRdb stores in-frame clones only, minus some. The sample carries 250,000 to 350,000 clones, more than 80% recorded once. The specimen was PBMCs or T cells enriched from blood (not recorded which). These receptors were collected from a young woman who had recovered from COVID-19.

The chain links TRBV2 to TRBJ2-6, with 7 bases that match TRBD1. V lost 7 bases, J lost 3 bases, and 6 bases stayed unmatched. The CDR3 contains 15 residues. CDR1 is SNHLY and CDR2 is FYNNEI in the germline V gene. In nucleotides, the CDR3 is TGTGCCAGCAAGGTCAGGGGGAGTGGGGCCAACGTCCTGACTTTC. Protein: CASKVRGSGANVLTF.

The sample holds one count of this clone. The V call is TRBV19, the J call TRBJ2-1; TRBD2 matches at 10 bases. J gave up 13 bases and V 3 bases, and 9 bases lay outside the gene matches. Germline values: CDR1 LNHDA, CDR2 SQIVND (reference sequence). CDR3 size: 14 residues. The CDR3 here is CASSMDSGRADQFF. In DNA, the CDR3 is TGTGCCAGTAGTATGGACAGCGGGAGGGCCGATCAGTTCTTC.

This sequence joins TRBV20-1 and TRBJ2-5, with D perhaps assigned TRBD1 or TRBD2 (6 bases each). Germline lookup yields CDR1 DFQATT and CDR2 SNEGSKA (reference sequence). The CDR3 sequence is 14 residues long. V was cut by 3 bases and J by 5 bases, with 16 bases left in between. The CDR3 nucleotides read TGCAGTGCTAGTGAGGGGGGATTCGGGGAGACCCAGTACTTC. Protein: CSASEGGFGETQYF.

The rearrangement joins TRBV24-1 to TRBJ2-1; D unclear. Germline values: CDR1 KGHDR, CDR2 SFDVKD. Trimming left V 5 bases short and J 3 bases short, with 4 bases between. The CDR3 runs 12 residues. CDR3 region: CATSASYNEQFF. The CDR3 nucleotides are TGTGCCACCAGTGCCAGCTACAATGAGCAGTTCTTC.

The chain uses TRBV18 and TRBJ1-6, with a tentative D call TRBD1 (5 bases). The length of the CDR3 is 17 residues. Germline loops: CDR1 KGHSH, CDR2 LQKENI. V dropped 4 bases and J dropped 5 bases, with 18 bases sitting between them. Written as DNA, the CDR3 is TGTGCCAGCTCACGTGTTAATAACCCCAGGGATAATTCACCCCTCCACTTT. Amino acids: CASSRVNNPRDNSPLHF.

Remarks on this clone: One junction end does not reproduce the germline sequence, and a read error may be involved. The V call is TRBV7-7, the J call TRBJ2-5; 9 bases fit TRBD2. Germline CDR1 reads SSHAT; CDR2 reads FNYEAQ (reference sequence). CDR3 length equals 19 residues. CDR3 sequence (DNA): TGTGCTAGCAGCTCTGAGGCCAGCGGGACTAGCAGGAAGTGGGAGACCCAGTACTTC. It codes for CASSSEASGTSRKWETQYF.

The chain couples TRBV25-1 to TRBJ2-5, with D tentatively TRBD2 (5 bases). This CDR3 contains 13 residues. V lost 4 bases, J lost 4 bases, and 10 bases lay in between. Germline CDR1 and CDR2: MGHDK and SYGVNS. Written as DNA, the CDR3 is TGTGCCAGCAGTGTAAAACGGGGAGAGACCCAGTACTTC. Translation: CASSVKRGETQYF.

J is TRBJ1-2 and V is TRBV28; 9 bases are a match to TRBD1. Germline trimming cut 7 bases from V and 3 bases from J; bases unmatched to any gene: 9. Germline V gene sequence: CDR1 MDHEN, CDR2 SYDVKM. CDR3 length: 15 amino acids. In DNA form, the CDR3 reads TGTGCCAGCATCACCCGACAGGGGGGTCACTATGGCTACACCTTC. Amino acids: CASITRQGGHYGYTF.

V and J are TRBV28 and TRBJ2-5; 12 bases fit TRBD1. Trimming removed 6 bases from V and 5 bases from J; junction bases left unmatched: 10. The CDR3 covers 16 residues. CDR1 and CDR2 (germline): MDHEN, SYDVKM. The CDR3 DNA follows: TGTGCCAGCAGGGGGAGGGACAGGGGGCGGAGGGAGACCCAGTACTTC. Its protein product is CASRGRDRGRRETQYF.

This chain uses TRBV20-1 with TRBJ2-3; D remains ambiguous. Germline lookup yields CDR1 DFQATT and CDR2 SNEGSKA (reference sequence). The length of the CDR3 is 14 residues. With 3 bases removed from V and 1 base from J, the gap between germline ends came to 11 bases. CDR3 in DNA: TGCAGTGCTAGTAGTTCAGAGGGCACAGATACGCAGTATTTT. Translated, it gives CSASSSEGTDTQYF.

The chain links TRBV28 to TRBJ1-5; 8 bases are a match to TRBD1. V lost 10 bases and J lost 0; bases outside the gene matches: 8. The CDR3 is 15 residues long. CDR1 is MDHEN, CDR2 SYDVKM, per germline. The CDR3 sequence is CATGRTGNSNQPQHF. In DNA form, the CDR3 reads TGTGCCACCGGGAGGACAGGGAATAGCAATCAGCCCCAGCATTTT.

This sequence joins TRBV6-5 and TRBJ2-7, with 7 nucleotides matching TRBD1. This CDR3 has 14 amino acids. CDR1 and CDR2 from the germline V gene are MNHEY and SVGAGI. J gave up 3 bases and V 6 bases, and 8 bases lay outside the gene matches. The CDR3 DNA follows: TGTGCCAGCAGGAACAGGGGCCTCCACTACGAGCAGTACTTC. This encodes CASRNRGLHYEQYF.

J is TRBJ2-3 and V is TRBV11-2, with 7 positions matching TRBD1. CDR3 length: 15 amino acids. In germline, CDR1 is SGHAT, CDR2 FQNNGV. V was pared by 1 base and J by 2 bases, with 3 bases of the junction left unmatched. The CDR3 here is CASSLAGQTTDTQYF. The CDR3 DNA reads TGTGCCAGCAGCTTAGCGGGACAGACCACAGATACGCAGTATTTT. Using reference TRBV11-2 and TRBJ2-3 for the parts outside the CDR3, the full variable domain is EAGVAQSPRYKIIEKRQSVAFWCNPISGHATLYWYQQILGQGPKLLIQFQNNGVVDDSQLPKDRFSAERLKGVDSTLKIQPAKLEDSAVYLCASSLAGQTTDTQYFGPGTRLTVL.

The chain uses TRBV30 and TRBJ2-7; TRBD2 matches at 9 bases. The CDR3 extends over 12 amino acids. Germline V lookup: CDR1 GTSNPN, CDR2 SVGIG (reference sequence). CDR3 amino acids: CAGGSGRYEQYF. The DNA of the CDR3 is TGTGCTGGGGGTAGCGGGAGATACGAGCAGTACTTC.

The V gene is TRBV7-2, the J gene TRBJ1-5, with 9 bases identical to TRBD1. The J segment lost 6 bases and the V segment lost 1 base, leaving 4 bases of the junction unmatched. This CDR3 region has 15 residues. Germline loops: CDR1 SGHTA, CDR2 FQGNSA. The CDR3 DNA follows: TGTGCCAGCAGCTTAGGGGGGACAGGGAGTCAGCCCCAGCATTTT. Translated: CASSLGGTGSQPQHF.

J is TRBJ2-5 and V is TRBV9, with TRBD1 identical over 12 bases. Germline V CDR1 and CDR2: SGDLS, YYNGEE. This CDR3 region has 16 residues. V lost 3 bases, J lost 1 base, and 4 bases stayed unmatched. CDR3 protein: CASSAGTGGFQETQYF. In DNA, the CDR3 is TGTGCCAGCAGCGCCGGGACAGGGGGCTTCCAAGAGACCCAGTACTTC.

The chain uses TRBV5-1 and TRBJ1-4; 10 bases are shared with TRBD1. CDR3 size: 14 residues. Germline assignment: CDR1 SGHRS and CDR2 YFSETQ. The ends lost 5 bases at V and 7 bases at J; junction bases unmatched: 5. The CDR3 DNA reads TGCGCCAGCAGAACGACAGGGGGCACTGAAAAACTGTTTTTT. This encodes CASRTTGGTEKLFF.

The rearrangement links TRBV6-5 to TRBJ2-1, with D possibly TRBD2 on 5 matching bases. Germline V lookup: CDR1 MNHEY, CDR2 SVGAGI. The CDR3 is 15 amino acids. Trimming stripped 7 bases from V and 0 bases from J, with 13 bases between. In DNA form, the CDR3 reads TGTGCCAGCACTAGGACTGCGAGCTCCTACAATGAGCAGTTCTTC. Protein product: CASTRTASSYNEQFF.

V gene TRBV2 combines with J gene TRBJ2-1, with a possible D match to TRBD2 (7 bases). With 1 base removed from V and 7 bases from J, the gap between germline ends came to 11 bases. The CDR3 is 14 residues long. Germline values: CDR1 SNHLY, CDR2 FYNNEI. The CDR3 region is CASSEEGGGNEQFF. The CDR3 region has the DNA TGTGCCAGCAGTGAAGAGGGAGGGGGGAATGAGCAGTTCTTC. Based on the CDR3 plus reference TRBV2 and TRBJ2-1, the full variable domain is EPEVTQTPSHQVTQMGQEVILRCVPISNHLYFYWYRQILGQKVEFLVSFYNNEISEKSEIFDDQFSVERPDGSNFTLKIRSTKLEDSAMYFCASSEEGGGNEQFFGPGTRLTVL.

This clone was recorded only once. The V call is TRBV3-1 (or the pseudogene TRBV3-2), the J call TRBJ2-5; TRBD1 matches 11 bases. V shed 6 bases and J 4 bases; nucleotides not matched to a gene: 7. CDR1 LGHDT and CDR2 YNNKEL come from the germline V gene (reference sequence). This CDR3 comprises 15 residues. This CDR3 reads CASRLMGQGGETQYF. The CDR3 nucleotides are TGTGCCAGCAGACTAATGGGACAGGGGGGAGAGACCCAGTACTTC.